This T cell receptor beta chain is drawn from a study of blood T cell repertoires in COVID-19. The V and J ends lost 8 bases and 2 bases respectively, with 7 bases between them. CDR1 is SGDLS and CDR2 is YYNGEE in the germline V gene. This CDR3 has 12 residues. How the authors handled the data: From reference gene primer amplification, estimates of nucleated cell counts were derived. The method was immunoSEQ multiplex PCR; TCRdb's version includes in-frame clones alone and lacks a portion of them. V, J and clone size derive from that table, while D and trimming were established from the DNA sequence. The table has about 170,000 clones, 82% seen once. A Seattle source enrolled patients during active infection and followed them longitudinally.

This TCR was recovered from a woman in her thirties or forties with COVID-19, enrolled during active disease. Sequenced input: peripheral blood. The chain recombines TRBV9 with TRBJ2-2, with D possibly being TRBD2 (5 bases). As DNA, the CDR3 is TGTGCCAGTGCGGGCAACACCGGGGAGCTGTTTTTT. Protein product: CASAGNTGELFF.